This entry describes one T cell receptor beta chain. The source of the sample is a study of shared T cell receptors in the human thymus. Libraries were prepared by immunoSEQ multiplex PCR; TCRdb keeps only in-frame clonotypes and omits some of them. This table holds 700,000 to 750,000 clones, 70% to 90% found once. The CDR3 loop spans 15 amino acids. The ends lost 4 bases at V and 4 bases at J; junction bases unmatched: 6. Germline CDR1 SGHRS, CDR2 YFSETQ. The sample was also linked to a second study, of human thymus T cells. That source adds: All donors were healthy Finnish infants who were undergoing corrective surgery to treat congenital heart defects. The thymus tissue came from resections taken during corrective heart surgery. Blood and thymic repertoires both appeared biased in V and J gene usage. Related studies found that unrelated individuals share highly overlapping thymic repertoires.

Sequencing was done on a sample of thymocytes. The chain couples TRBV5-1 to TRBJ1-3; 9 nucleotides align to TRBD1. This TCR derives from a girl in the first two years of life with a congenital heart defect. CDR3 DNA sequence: TGCGCCAGCAGCCCTGGACAGGGGAAAGGAAACACCATATATTTT. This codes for CASSPGQGKGNTIYF.